This T cell receptor beta chain was recovered during a study of blood T cell repertoires in COVID-19. Study as a whole: The cDNA or gDNA used as material had been derived from T cells, B-cell-depleted T cells, or PBMCs.

V gave up 3 bases and J gave up 0 bases; unmatched junction bases: 8. Germline V gene data show CDR1 as SGDLS and CDR2 as YYNGEE. This CDR3 spans 17 amino acids. This clone has just a few counts. The data were produced by immunoSEQ multiplex PCR, yet TCRdb's version contains in-frame clones alone and is incomplete. The sample yields tens of thousands of clones, about nine tenths seen once. The chain uses TRBV9 and TRBJ1-3, with 8 bases fitting TRBD1. Sequenced input: peripheral blood. The source of this sequence is a woman in her forties or fifties with active or convalescent COVID-19. The chain's CDR3 is CASSAGQGQLSGNTIYF. DNA of the CDR3: TGTGCCAGCAGCGCAGGACAGGGTCAACTCTCTGGAAACACCATATATTTT. Full variable domain (missing parts from reference TRBV9 and TRBJ1-3): DSGVTQTPKHLITATGQRVTLRCSPRSGDLSVYWYQQSLDQGLQFLIQYYNGEERAKGNILERFSAQQFPDLHSELNLSSLELGDSALYFCASSAGQGQLSGNTIYFGEGSWLTVV.